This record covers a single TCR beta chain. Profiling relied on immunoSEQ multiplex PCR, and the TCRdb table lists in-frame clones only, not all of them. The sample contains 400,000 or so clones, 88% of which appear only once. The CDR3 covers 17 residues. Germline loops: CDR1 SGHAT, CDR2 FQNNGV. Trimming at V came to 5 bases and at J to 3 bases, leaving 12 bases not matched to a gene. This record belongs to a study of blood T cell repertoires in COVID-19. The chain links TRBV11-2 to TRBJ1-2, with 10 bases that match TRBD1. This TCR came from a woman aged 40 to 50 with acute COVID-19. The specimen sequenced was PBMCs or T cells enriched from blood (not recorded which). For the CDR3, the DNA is TGTGCCAGCAGCCCAATACCAAGGACAGGGGGTTACTATGGCTACACCTTC. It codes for CASSPIPRTGGYYGYTF.